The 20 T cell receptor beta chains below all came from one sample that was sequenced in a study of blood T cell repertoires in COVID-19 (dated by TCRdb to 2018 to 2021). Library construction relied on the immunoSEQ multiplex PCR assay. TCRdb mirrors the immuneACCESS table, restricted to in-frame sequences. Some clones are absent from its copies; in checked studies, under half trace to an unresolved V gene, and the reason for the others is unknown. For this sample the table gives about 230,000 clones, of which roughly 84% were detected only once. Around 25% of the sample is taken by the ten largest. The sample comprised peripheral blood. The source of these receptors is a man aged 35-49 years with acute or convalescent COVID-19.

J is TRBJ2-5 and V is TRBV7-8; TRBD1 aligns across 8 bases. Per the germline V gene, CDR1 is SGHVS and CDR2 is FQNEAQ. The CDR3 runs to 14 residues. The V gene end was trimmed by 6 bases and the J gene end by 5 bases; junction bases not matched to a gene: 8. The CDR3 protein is CASSSWTGLETQYF. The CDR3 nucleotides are TGTGCCAGCAGTTCATGGACAGGGTTGGAGACCCAGTACTTC.

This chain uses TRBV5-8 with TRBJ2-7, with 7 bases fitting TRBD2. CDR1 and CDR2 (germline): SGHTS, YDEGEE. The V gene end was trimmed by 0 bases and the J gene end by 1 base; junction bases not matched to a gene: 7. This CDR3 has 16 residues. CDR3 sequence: CASSLGAGPPSYEQYF. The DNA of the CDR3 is TGTGCCAGCAGCTTGGGAGCGGGACCCCCTTCCTACGAGCAGTACTTC.

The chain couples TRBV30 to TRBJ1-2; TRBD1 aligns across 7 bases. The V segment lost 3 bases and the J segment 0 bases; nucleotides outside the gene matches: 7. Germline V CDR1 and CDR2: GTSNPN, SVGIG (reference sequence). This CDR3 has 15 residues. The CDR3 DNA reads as TGTGCCTGGAGAGGACAGGAATTCACTAACTATGGCTACACCTTC. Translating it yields CAWRGQEFTNYGYTF.

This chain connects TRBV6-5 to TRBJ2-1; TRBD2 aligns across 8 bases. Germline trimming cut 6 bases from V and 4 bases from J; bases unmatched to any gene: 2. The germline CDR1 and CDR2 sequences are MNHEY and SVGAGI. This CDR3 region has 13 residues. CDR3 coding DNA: TGTGCCAGCAGCGTAGCGGGATACAATGAGCAGTTCTTC. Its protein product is CASSVAGYNEQFF.

The CDR3 sequence is CASSQILAGSRTDTQYF. The CDR3 DNA follows: TGCGCCAGCAGCCAAATACTAGCGGGATCCCGCACAGATACGCAGTATTTT. The V gene is TRBV4-1, the J gene TRBJ2-3; TRBD2 aligns across 10 bases. V lost 2 bases, J lost 1 base, and 6 bases stayed unmatched. Germline CDR1 MGHRA, CDR2 YSYEKL. This CDR3 is 17 amino acids long.

The CDR3 spells CASSGAAGEGETQYF. CDR3 sequence (DNA): TGTGCCAGCAGTGGGGCGGCGGGAGAGGGGGAGACCCAGTACTTC. V gene TRBV2 combines with J gene TRBJ2-5; 7 bases line up with TRBD2. The trim removed 4 bases at V and 5 bases at J, leaving 10 bases unmatched. CDR3 length: 15 residues. Germline V gene lookup returns CDR1 SNHLY and CDR2 FYNNEI.

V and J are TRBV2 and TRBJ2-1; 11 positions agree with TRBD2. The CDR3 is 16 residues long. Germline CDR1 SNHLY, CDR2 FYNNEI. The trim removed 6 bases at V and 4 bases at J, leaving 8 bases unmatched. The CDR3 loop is CASSLIAGGPYNEQFF. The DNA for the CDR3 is TGTGCCAGCAGCCTGATAGCGGGAGGGCCATACAATGAGCAGTTCTTC.

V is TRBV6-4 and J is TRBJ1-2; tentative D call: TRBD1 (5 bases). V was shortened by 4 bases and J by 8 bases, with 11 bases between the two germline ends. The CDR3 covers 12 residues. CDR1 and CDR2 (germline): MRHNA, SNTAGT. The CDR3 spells CASSVNGQGYTF. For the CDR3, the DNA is TGTGCCAGCAGTGTAAATGGACAAGGCTACACCTTC.

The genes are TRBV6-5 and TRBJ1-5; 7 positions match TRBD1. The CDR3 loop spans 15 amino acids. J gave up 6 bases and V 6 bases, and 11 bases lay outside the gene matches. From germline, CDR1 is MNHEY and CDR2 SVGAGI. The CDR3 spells CASSSDRVGFQPQHF. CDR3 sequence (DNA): TGTGCCAGCAGCTCCGACAGGGTAGGATTTCAGCCCCAGCATTTT.

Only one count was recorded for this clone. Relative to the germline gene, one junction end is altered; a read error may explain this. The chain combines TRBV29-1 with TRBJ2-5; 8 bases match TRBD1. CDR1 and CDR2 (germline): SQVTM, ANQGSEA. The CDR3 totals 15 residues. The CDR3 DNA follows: TGCAGCGTGGAAGCGACAGGGGCAGACCAAGAGACCCAGTACTTC. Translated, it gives CSVEATGADQETQYF.

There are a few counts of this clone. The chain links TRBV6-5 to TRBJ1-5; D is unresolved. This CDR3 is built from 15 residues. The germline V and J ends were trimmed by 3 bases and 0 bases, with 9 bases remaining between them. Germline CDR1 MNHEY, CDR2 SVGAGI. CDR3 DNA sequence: TGTGCCAGCAGTTATTCCGGGTCTAGCAATCAGCCCCAGCATTTT. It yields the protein CASSYSGSSNQPQHF.

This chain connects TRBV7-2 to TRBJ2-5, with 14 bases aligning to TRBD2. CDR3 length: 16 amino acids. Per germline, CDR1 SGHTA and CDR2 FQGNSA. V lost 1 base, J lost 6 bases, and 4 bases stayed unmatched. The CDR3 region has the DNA TGTGCCAGCAGCTTAGAGACTAGCGGGAGGGGGAAGACCCAGTACTTC. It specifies CASSLETSGRGKTQYF. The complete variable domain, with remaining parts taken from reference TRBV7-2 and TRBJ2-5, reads GAGVSQSPSNKVTEKGKDVELRCDPISGHTALYWYRQSLGQGLEFLIYFQGNSAPDKSGLPSDRFSAERTGGSVSTLTIQRTQQEDSAVYLCASSLETSGRGKTQYFGPGTRLLVL.

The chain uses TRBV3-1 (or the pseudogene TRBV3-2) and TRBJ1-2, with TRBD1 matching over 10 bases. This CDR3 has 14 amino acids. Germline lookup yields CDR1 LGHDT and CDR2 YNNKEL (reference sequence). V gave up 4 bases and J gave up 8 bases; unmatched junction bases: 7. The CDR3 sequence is CASSPVTGGGGYTF. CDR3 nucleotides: TGTGCCAGCAGCCCGGTGACAGGGGGCGGCGGCTACACCTTC.

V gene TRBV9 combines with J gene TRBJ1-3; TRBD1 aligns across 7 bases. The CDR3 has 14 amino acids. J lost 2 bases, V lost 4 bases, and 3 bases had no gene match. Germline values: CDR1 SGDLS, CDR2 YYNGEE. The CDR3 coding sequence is TGTGCCAGCAGCAAAACAGGGGCTGGAAACACCATATATTTT. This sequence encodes CASSKTGAGNTIYF.

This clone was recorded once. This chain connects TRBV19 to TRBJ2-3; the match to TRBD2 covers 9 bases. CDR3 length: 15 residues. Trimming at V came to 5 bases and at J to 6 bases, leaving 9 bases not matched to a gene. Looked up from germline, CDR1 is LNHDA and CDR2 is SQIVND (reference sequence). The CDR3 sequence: CASSGIAGVADTQYF. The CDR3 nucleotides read TGTGCCAGTAGTGGTATAGCGGGAGTAGCTGATACGCAGTATTTT.

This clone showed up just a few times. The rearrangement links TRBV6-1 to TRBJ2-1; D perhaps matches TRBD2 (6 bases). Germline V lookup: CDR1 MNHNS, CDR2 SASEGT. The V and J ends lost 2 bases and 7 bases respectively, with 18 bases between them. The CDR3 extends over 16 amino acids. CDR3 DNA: TGTGCCAGCAGTGAAAGGGGACTCCAGCTTCGAAATGAGCAGTTCTTC. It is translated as CASSERGLQLRNEQFF.

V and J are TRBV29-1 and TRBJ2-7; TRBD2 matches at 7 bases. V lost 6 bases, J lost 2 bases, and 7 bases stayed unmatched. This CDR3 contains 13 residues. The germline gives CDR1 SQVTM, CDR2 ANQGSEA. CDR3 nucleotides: TGCAGCGTCTCTACTGGGGGGGCCTACGAGCAGTACTTC. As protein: CSVSTGGAYEQYF.

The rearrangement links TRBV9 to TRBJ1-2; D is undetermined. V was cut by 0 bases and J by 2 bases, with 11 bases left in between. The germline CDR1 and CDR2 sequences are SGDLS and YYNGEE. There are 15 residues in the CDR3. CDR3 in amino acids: CASSVGTDPNYGYTF. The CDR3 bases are TGTGCCAGCAGCGTAGGTACAGACCCAAACTATGGCTACACCTTC.

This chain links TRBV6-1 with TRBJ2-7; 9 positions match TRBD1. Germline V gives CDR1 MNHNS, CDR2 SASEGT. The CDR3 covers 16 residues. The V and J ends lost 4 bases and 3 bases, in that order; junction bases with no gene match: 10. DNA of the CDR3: TGTGCCAGCAGTGGCCAGGACAGGGGAAATAGCTACGAGCAGTACTTC. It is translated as CASSGQDRGNSYEQYF.

The CDR3, as DNA: TGTGCCAGCAGCGGTGGACAAAGCTATGGCTACACCTTC. Protein sequence: CASSGGQSYGYTF. The genes are TRBV6-5 and TRBJ1-2, with D possibly TRBD1 on 5 matching bases. V lost 6 bases, J lost 4 bases, and 12 bases lay in between. The CDR3 totals 13 residues. The germline V gene encodes CDR1 MNHEY and CDR2 SVGAGI.